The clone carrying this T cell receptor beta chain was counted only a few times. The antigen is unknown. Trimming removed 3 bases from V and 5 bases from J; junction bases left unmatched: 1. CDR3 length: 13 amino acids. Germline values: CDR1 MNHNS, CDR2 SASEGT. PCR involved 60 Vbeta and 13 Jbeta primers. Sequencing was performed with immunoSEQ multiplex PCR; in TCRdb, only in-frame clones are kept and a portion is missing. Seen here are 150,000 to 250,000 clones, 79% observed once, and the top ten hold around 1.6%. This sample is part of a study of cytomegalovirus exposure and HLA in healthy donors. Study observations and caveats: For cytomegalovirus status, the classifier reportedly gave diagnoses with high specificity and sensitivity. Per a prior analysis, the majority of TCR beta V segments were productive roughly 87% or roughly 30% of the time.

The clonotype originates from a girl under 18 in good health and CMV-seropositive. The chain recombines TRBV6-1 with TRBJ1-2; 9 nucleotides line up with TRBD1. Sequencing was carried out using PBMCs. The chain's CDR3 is CASSEGQGYGYTF. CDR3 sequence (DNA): TGTGCCAGCAGTGAGGGACAGGGTTATGGCTACACCTTC.